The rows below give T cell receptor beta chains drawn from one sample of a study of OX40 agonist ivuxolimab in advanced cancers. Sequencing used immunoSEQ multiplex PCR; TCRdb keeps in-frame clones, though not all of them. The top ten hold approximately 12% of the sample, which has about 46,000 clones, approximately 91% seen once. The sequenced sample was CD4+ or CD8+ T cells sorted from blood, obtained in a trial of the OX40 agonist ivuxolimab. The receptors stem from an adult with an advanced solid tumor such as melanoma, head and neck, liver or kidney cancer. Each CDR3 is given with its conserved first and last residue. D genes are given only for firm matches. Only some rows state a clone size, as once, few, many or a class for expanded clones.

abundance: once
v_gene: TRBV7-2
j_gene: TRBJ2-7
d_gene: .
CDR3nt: TGTGCCAGCAGCTTCGAGGTCGTATACGAGCAGTACTTC
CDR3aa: CASSFEVVYEQYF

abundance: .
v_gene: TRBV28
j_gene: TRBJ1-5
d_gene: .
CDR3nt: TGTGCCAGCAGTTTAGGGCAGGGTGCTCATAGCAATCAGCCCCAGCATTTT
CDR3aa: CASSLGQGAHSNQPQHF

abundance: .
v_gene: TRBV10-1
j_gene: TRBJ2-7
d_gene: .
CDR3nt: TGCGCCAACCATACCGGAAGCTCCTACGAGCAGTACTTC
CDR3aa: CANHTGSSYEQYF

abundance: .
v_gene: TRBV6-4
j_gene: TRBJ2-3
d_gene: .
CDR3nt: TGTGCCAGCAGTGACTCGATCGGGACAGATACGCAGTATTTT
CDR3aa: CASSDSIGTDTQYF

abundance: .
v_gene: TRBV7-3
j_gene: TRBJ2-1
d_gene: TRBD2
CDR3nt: TGTGCCAGCAGCTTAACTAACGGGGGGGAGCAGTTCTTC
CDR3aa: CASSLTNGGEQFF

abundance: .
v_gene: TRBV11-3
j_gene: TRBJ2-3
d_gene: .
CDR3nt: TGTGCCAGCAGCCTTTCGGACTATGATACGCAGTATTTT
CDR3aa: CASSLSDYDTQYF

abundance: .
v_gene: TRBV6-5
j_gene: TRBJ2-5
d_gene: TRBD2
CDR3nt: TGTGCCAGCAAAGGACTAGCGGGAGGTAAAGAGACCCAGTACTTC
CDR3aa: CASKGLAGGKETQYF

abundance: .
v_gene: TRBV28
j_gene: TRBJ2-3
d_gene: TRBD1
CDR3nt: TGTGCCAGCAGTTTCCCCACGGGACAGTCGAGCGATGGCACAGATACGCAGTATTTT
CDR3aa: CASSFPTGQSSDGTDTQYF

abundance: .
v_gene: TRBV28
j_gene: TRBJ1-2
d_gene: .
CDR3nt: TGTGCCAGCAGTCTCGACGGGGAAGGAACGGAGGACTACACCTTC
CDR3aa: CASSLDGEGTEDYTF

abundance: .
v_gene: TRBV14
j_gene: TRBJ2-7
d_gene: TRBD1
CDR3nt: TGTGCCAGCAGCCAGAGGGGGACAGGCTTACTCTACGAGCAGTACTTC
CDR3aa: CASSQRGTGLLYEQYF

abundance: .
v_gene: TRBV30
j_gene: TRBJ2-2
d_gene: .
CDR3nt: TGTGCCTGGAGGGTGGAAATAGTAACCGGGGAGCTGTTTTTT
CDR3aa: CAWRVEIVTGELFF

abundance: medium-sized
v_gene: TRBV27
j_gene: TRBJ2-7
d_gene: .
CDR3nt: TGTGCCAGCAGTTCCCCCAGGAGCTACGAGCAGTACTTC
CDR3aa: CASSSPRSYEQYF

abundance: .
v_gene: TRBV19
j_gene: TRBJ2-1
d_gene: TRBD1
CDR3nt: TGTGCCTCGCGGAGGACAGGGTTAGATGAGCAGTTCTTC
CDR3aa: CASRRTGLDEQFF

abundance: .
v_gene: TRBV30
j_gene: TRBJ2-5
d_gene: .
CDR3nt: TGTGCCTGGAGTGTAGATGGGGGACTCGGGCAAGAGACCCAGTACTTC
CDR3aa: CAWSVDGGLGQETQYF

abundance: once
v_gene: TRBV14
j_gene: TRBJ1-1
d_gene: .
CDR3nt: TGTGCCAGCAGCCAGATCTCCGAGCTTGGGGTCCGACCAGCTTTCTTT
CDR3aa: CASSQISELGVRPAFF

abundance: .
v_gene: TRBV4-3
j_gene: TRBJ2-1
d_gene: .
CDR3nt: TGCGCCAGCAGCCATTCTCAGGGAGAGCTCTACAATGAGCAGTTCTTC
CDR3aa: CASSHSQGELYNEQFF

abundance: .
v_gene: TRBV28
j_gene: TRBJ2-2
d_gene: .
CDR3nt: TGTGCCAGCAGTCCCCGGACAGTATTGAACACCGGGGAGCTGTTTTTT
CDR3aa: CASSPRTVLNTGELFF

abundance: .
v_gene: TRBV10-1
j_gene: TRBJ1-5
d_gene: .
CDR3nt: TGCGCCAGCAGTGCTTCTCCCCAGCATTTT
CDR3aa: CASSASPQHF

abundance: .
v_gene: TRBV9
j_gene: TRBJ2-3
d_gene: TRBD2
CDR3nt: TGTGCCAGCAGCTCCCCCCTCAAGACTAGCGGGAGCATAGATACGCAGTATTTT
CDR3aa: CASSSPLKTSGSIDTQYF

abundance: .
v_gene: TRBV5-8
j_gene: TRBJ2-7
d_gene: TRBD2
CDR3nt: TGTGCCAGCAGCTTAGCGGGAGGGTCCCACGAGCAGTACTTC
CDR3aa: CASSLAGGSHEQYF

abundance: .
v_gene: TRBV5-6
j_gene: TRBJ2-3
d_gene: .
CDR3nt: TGTGCCAGCAGCTCTGACATCACAGATACGCAGTATTTT
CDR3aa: CASSSDITDTQYF

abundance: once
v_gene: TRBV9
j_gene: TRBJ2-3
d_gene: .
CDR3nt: TGTGCCAGCAGCGTATGGGGGACCCCAGATACGCAGTATTTT
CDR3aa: CASSVWGTPDTQYF

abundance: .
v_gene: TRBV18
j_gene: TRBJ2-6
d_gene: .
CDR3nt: TGTGCCAGCCCACCACCCACTGGGGCCAACGTCCTGACTTTC
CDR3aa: CASPPPTGANVLTF

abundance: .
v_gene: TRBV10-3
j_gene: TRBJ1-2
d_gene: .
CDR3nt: TGTGCCACCAGTGAGGTTATGGATGGCTACACCTTC
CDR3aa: CATSEVMDGYTF

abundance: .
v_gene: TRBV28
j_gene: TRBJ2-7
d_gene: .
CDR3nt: TGTGCCAGCAGTTTCACCGGGACAAACTACGAGCAGTACTTC
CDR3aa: CASSFTGTNYEQYF

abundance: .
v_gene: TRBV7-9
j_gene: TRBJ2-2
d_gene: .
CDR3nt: TGTGCCAGCAGCTTAGCGGGGGGCGCATTAACCGGGGAGCTGTTTTTT
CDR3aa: CASSLAGGALTGELFF

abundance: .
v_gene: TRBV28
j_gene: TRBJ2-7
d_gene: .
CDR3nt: TGTGCCAGCACCGCCACCGGAGGAGGATCCTACGAGCAGTACTTC
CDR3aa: CASTATGGGSYEQYF

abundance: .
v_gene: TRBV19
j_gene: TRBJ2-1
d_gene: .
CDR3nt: TGTGCCAGTAGTATAGTCCAGAACCCGTCCAATGAGCAGTTCTTC
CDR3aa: CASSIVQNPSNEQFF

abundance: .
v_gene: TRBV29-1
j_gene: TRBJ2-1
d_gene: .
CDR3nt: TGCAGCGTTGATTCGGGCGTTGAGCAGTTCTTC
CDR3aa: CSVDSGVEQFF

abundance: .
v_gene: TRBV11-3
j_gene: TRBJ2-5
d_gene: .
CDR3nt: TGTGCCAGCAGCTCCCGGGGGATCCAAGAGACCCAGTACTTC
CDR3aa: CASSSRGIQETQYF

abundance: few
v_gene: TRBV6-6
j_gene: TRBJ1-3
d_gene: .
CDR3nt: TGTGCCACCTGCGGGGGCTCTGGAAACACCATATATTTT
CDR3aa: CATCGGSGNTIYF

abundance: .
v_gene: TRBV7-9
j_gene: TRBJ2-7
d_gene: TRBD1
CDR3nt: TGTGCCAGCAGCCCGGCCCTGGGACAGGCGGCCTACGAGCAGTACTTC
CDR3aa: CASSPALGQAAYEQYF

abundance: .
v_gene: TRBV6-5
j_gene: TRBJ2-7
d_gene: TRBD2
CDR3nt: TGTGCCAGCAGTTACTTTCAGCGGGGGGGATCCTACGAGCAGTACTTC
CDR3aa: CASSYFQRGGSYEQYF

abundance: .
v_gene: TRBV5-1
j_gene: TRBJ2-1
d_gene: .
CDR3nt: TGCGCCAGCAGCTGGTCCTCGGACAGATTGGTTGAGCAGCTCTTC
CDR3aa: CASSWSSDRLVEQLF

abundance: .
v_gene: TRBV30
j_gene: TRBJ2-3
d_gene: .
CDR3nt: TGTGCCTGGAGTGTGTTTAGAGGGGAAAGTGATTCAGATACGCAGTATTTT
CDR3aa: CAWSVFRGESDSDTQYF

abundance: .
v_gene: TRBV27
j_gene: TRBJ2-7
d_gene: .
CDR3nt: TGTGCCAGCAGTTCCCTGCCCGGTTGGTACGAGCAGTACTTC
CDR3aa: CASSSLPGWYEQYF

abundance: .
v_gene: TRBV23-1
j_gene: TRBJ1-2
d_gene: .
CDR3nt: TGCGCCAGCAGAGCCCCACACCTCAACTATGGCTACACCTTC
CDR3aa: CASRAPHLNYGYTF

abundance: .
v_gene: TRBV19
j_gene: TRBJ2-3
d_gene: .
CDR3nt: TGTGCCAGTAGTATGGGCCAGAGATCTAGCACAGATACGCAGTATTTT
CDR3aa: CASSMGQRSSTDTQYF

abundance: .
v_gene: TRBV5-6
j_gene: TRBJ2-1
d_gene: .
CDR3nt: TGTGCCAGCAGCTTGGGGGCTGGTGGCTCCTACAATGAGCAGTTCTTC
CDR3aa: CASSLGAGGSYNEQFF

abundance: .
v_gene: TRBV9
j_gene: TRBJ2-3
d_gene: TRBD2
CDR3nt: TGTGCCAGCAGCCCCCACTCGGGACTAGCGGGAGCTACAGATACGCAGTATTTT
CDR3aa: CASSPHSGLAGATDTQYF

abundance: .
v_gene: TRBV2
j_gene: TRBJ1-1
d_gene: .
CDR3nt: TGTGCCAGCAGCTCGCGTGGTGACGCTTTCTTT
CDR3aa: CASSSRGDAFF

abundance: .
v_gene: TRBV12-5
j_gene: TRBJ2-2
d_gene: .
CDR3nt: TGTGCTAGTGGTTTATTTGGCGGGGAGCTGTTTTTT
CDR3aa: CASGLFGGELFF

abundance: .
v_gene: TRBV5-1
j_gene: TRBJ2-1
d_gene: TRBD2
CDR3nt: TGCGCCAGCAGCTTGGATGGCGGGGGGGCAAATGAGCAGTTCTTC
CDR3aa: CASSLDGGGANEQFF

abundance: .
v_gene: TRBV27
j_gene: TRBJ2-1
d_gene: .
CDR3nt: TGTGCCAGCAGTTTATCGGATTTTAATGAGCAGTTCTTC
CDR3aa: CASSLSDFNEQFF

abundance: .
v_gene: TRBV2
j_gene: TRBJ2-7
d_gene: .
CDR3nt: TGTGCCAGCAGTGAAGCGGGAAGAGGGGACGCCTACGAGCAGTACTTC
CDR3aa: CASSEAGRGDAYEQYF

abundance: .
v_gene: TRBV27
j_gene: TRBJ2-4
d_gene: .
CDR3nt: TGTGCCAGCAGTTTAAGGTCGGGCCGCAAAAACATTCAGTACTTC
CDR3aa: CASSLRSGRKNIQYF

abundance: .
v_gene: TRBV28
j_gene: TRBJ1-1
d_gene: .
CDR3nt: TGTGCCAGCAGTTCCCCCCGAGGGTTTAGCACTGAAGCTTTCTTT
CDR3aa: CASSSPRGFSTEAFF

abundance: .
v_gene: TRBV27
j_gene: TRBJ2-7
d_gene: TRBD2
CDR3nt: TGTGCCAGCCGGACCGGGGGGTTCACCTACGAGCAGTACTTC
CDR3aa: CASRTGGFTYEQYF

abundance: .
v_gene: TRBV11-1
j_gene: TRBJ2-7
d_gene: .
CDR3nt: TGTGCCAGCAGCCCCTCTGGGGACGAGCAGTACTTC
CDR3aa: CASSPSGDEQYF

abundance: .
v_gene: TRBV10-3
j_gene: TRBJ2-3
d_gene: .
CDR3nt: TGTGCCATCCAAACACCAACAGATACGCAGTATTTT
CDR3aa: CAIQTPTDTQYF

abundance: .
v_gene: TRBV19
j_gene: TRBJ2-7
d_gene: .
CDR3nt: TGTGCCAGTAGTGGGGACTTGGGCTACGAGCAGTACTTC
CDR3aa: CASSGDLGYEQYF